Sequencing of this T cell receptor (beta chain) was carried out in a study of blood T cell repertoires in COVID-19. Study details: Sites across the United States, Italy and Spain contributed samples from acute and convalescent COVID-19. PBMCs, B-cell-depleted T cells, or T cells were the source of the cDNA or gDNA that made up the material.

This clone occurred a few times. In the source study's methods: Amplification with reference gene primers provided the estimates of nucleated cell counts. Data came from immunoSEQ multiplex PCR; TCRdb stores just in-frame clones and leaves some out. The V and J calls and the clone size are those of that table, but D and trimming were determined from the DNA. Seen here are 100,000 to 150,000 clones, 80% to 90% observed once, and the top ten hold 7.9%. V was shortened by 5 bases and J by 2 bases, with 13 bases between the two germline ends. Per the germline V gene, CDR1 is MNHNS and CDR2 is SASEGT. This CDR3 spans 15 amino acids.

The sequenced sample consisted of peripheral blood. The chain carries TRBV6-1 and TRBJ2-1, with TRBD2 as a possible D gene (6 bases). The sequence derives from a man between 65 and 85 years old who had recovered from COVID-19. CDR3 sequence (DNA): TGTGCCAGCAGTTTGGGGGAGGCCCCCTACAATGAGCAGTTCTTC. Protein sequence: CASSLGEAPYNEQFF.